This TCR beta chain emerged from a study of CD8 T cells in ankylosing spondylitis. Each CDR3 protein gets one entry after TCRdb re-called the 5' RACE reads with MiXCR. The top ten clones hold about 6.8% of a sample with around 250,000 distinct CDR3 sequences, roughly a tenth of them seen once. Germline CDR1 reads SGHTA; CDR2 reads FQGNSA. The CDR3 length is 14 residues. V lost 0 bases, J lost 6 bases, and 8 bases lay in between. This clonotype has just a few counts. The TCR originated in a male donor with ankylosing spondylitis or in good health (not recorded which). The source material was blood, either unsorted or a sorted T cell fraction (not recorded which). J is TRBJ2-2 and V is TRBV7-2; D gene ambiguous. The CDR3 coding sequence is TGTGCCAGCAGCTTAGCGCCCGGCTCCGGGGAGCTGTTTTTT. As protein: CASSLAPGSGELFF. Together with reference TRBV7-2 and TRBJ2-2, the CDR3 gives the full variable domain: GAGVSQSPSNKVTEKGKDVELRCDPISGHTALYWYRQSLGQGLEFLIYFQGNSAPDKSGLPSDRFSAERTGGSVSTLTIQRTQQEDSAVYLCASSLAPGSGELFFGEGSRLTVL.